Below are 18 T cell receptor beta chains sequenced from a single sample in a study of shared clonotypes between healthy human individuals. Selected positively for CCR7 and CD45RO-negative, naive CD8 cells excluded terminally differentiated effector memory CD45RA+ cells. The method was immunoSEQ multiplex PCR; TCRdb's version includes in-frame clones alone and lacks a portion of them. The sample lists 750,000 to 1,000,000 clones, 92% occurring once. Material for sequencing was naive CD8+ T cells sorted from blood. The receptor source for this set is a man aged 30-40 years in good health.

This chain connects TRBV7-9 to TRBJ2-7; D is tentatively TRBD1 or TRBD2 (6 bases each). The germline CDR1 and CDR2 sequences are SEHNR and FQNEAQ (reference sequence). Trimming shortened V by 5 bases and J by 2 bases, and 13 bases separated the two germline ends. The length of the CDR3 is 14 residues. CDR3 coding DNA: TGTGCCAGCAGCGCCACGGGGGCCCCCTACGAGCAGTACTTC. This encodes CASSATGAPYEQYF.

The V gene is TRBV30, the J gene TRBJ1-4; TRBD1 might be the D (5 bases). The V end lost 3 bases, the J end lost 8 bases, and 16 bases lay between the germline ends. The CDR3 length is 14 residues. Per the germline V gene, CDR1 is GTSNPN and CDR2 is SVGIG (reference sequence). For the CDR3, the DNA is TGTGCCTGGAGCCCAGGGTTTGGTTACGAAAAACTGTTTTTT. Its translation: CAWSPGFGYEKLFF. Full variable domain (outside the CDR3, taken from reference TRBV30 and TRBJ1-4): SQTIHQWPATLVQPVGSPLSLECTVEGTSNPNLYWYRQAAGRGLQLLFYSVGIGQISSEVPQNLSASRPQDRQFILSSKKLLLSDSGFYLCAWSPGFGYEKLFFGSGTQLSVL.

The rearrangement links TRBV5-1 to TRBJ1-1, with D possibly being TRBD1 (5 bases). Per germline, CDR1 SGHRS and CDR2 YFSETQ. The length of the CDR3 is 14 residues. Trimming took off 0 bases at V and 5 bases at J, with 11 bases between the two ends. CDR3 nucleotides: TGCGCCAGCAGCTTGGAAGGGGATGAAACTGAAGCTTTCTTT. Protein sequence: CASSLEGDETEAFF.

The chain combines TRBV28 with TRBJ2-7, with TRBD1 identical over 7 bases. The CDR3 is 12 residues long. Germline CDR1 and CDR2: MDHEN and SYDVKM. Trimming removed 5 bases from V and 6 bases from J; junction bases left unmatched: 4. The DNA for the CDR3 is TGTGCCAGCAGTAATACAGGGGCCGAGCAGTACTTC. Translating it yields CASSNTGAEQYF. Combining the CDR3 with reference TRBV28 and TRBJ2-7 gives the whole variable domain DVKVTQSSRYLVKRTGEKVFLECVQDMDHENMFWYRQDPGLGLRLIYFSYDVKMKEKGDIPEGYSVSREKKERFSLILESASTNQTSMYLCASSNTGAEQYFGPGTRLTVT.

This chain's CDR3 is CASSLLPSGREGVEQYF. CDR3 in DNA: TGTGCCAGCAGCTTATTGCCTAGCGGGAGGGAAGGCGTCGAGCAGTACTTC. This chain connects TRBV7-3 to TRBJ2-7; 12 bases are shared with TRBD2. V trimming: 2 bases; J trimming: 6 bases; junction bases outside the gene matches: 11. The CDR3 sequence is 17 residues long. Per the germline V gene, CDR1 is SGHTA and CDR2 is FQGTGA.

The rearrangement uses TRBV7-2 and TRBJ2-2; D gene ambiguous. The CDR3 has 16 amino acids. Germline lookup yields CDR1 SGHTA and CDR2 FQGNSA. Between the trimmed V and J ends, which lost 0 bases and 2 bases, there was a span of 10 bases. The CDR3 nucleotides are TGTGCCAGCAGCTTAGCACCTAGAGGCAACACCGGGGAGCTGTTTTTT. The encoded protein is CASSLAPRGNTGELFF.

The chain joins TRBV4-1 to TRBJ2-1; no clear D gene. CDR1 is MGHRA, CDR2 YSYEKL, per germline. This CDR3 region has 16 residues. Trimming took 1 base from V and 0 from J, leaving 10 bases between them. The CDR3 is CASSQVFLSSYNEQFF. The CDR3, as DNA: TGCGCCAGCAGCCAAGTCTTTCTGAGCTCCTACAATGAGCAGTTCTTC.

The chain joins TRBV10-3 to TRBJ2-6; D remains unclear. The CDR3 extends over 17 amino acids. The germline V and J ends were trimmed by 2 bases and 2 bases, with 13 bases remaining between them. Germline V CDR1 and CDR2: ENHRY, SYGVKD. Written as DNA, the CDR3 is TGTGCCATCAGTGAGCTTGGGTCGTCCACTGGGGCCAACGTCCTGACTTTC. This gives the protein CAISELGSSTGANVLTF.

The chain uses TRBV6-5 and TRBJ1-2; TRBD1 aligns across 7 bases. Germline V CDR1 and CDR2: MNHEY, SVGAGI. After removal of 4 bases from V and 8 bases from J, the junction contained 7 bases not matched to a gene. The CDR3 covers 13 residues. CDR3 amino acids: CASSFNQGGGYTF. The DNA for the CDR3 is TGTGCCAGCAGTTTTAACCAAGGGGGCGGCTACACCTTC.

V and J are TRBV29-1 and TRBJ2-1, with D possibly matching TRBD2 (5 bases). Trimming stripped 6 bases from V and 9 bases from J, with 15 bases between. From germline, CDR1 is SQVTM and CDR2 ANQGSEA. CDR3 size: 12 residues. This CDR3 is CSVGLDGVEQFF. The DNA of the CDR3 is TGCAGCGTGGGCCTCGACGGGGTTGAGCAGTTCTTC.

The rearrangement links TRBV7-9 to TRBJ2-3; no reliable D call. Trimming removed 5 bases from V and 4 bases from J, with 7 bases in between. This CDR3 contains 12 residues. Germline CDR1 is SEHNR and CDR2 is FQNEAQ (reference sequence). The CDR3 is CASSTSADTQYF. The CDR3 bases are TGTGCCAGCAGCACGAGCGCAGATACGCAGTATTTT.

V gene TRBV27 combines with J gene TRBJ2-1; D gene ambiguous. The V gene lost 6 bases and the J gene lost 6 bases, with 24 bases spanning the gap. The germline V gene has CDR1 MNHEY and CDR2 SMNVEV (reference sequence). This CDR3 has 17 residues. DNA of the CDR3: TGTGCCAGCAGCCTTATTTTTGGAGAGAGAGTTGTCAATGAGCAGTTCTTC. Translated, it gives CASSLIFGERVVNEQFF.

The chain combines TRBV30 with TRBJ1-4, with 9 bases that match TRBD1. Germline loops: CDR1 GTSNPN, CDR2 SVGIG (reference sequence). This CDR3 comprises 14 residues. Trimming at V came to 7 bases and at J to 5 bases, leaving 8 bases not matched to a gene. The CDR3 DNA sequence: TGTGCCTCCACCCCCGGGACAGGGAATGAAAAACTGTTTTTT. Protein sequence: CASTPGTGNEKLFF. Together with reference TRBV30 and TRBJ1-4, the CDR3 gives the full variable domain: SQTIHQWPATLVQPVGSPLSLECTVEGTSNPNLYWYRQAAGRGLQLLFYSVGIGQISSEVPQNLSASRPQDRQFILSSKKLLLSDSGFYLCASTPGTGNEKLFFGSGTQLSVL.

The chain employs TRBV5-1 and TRBJ1-3; 7 bases are shared with TRBD1. Germline loops: CDR1 SGHRS, CDR2 YFSETQ. The CDR3 runs to 14 residues. The trim removed 3 bases at V and 4 bases at J, leaving 4 bases unmatched. For the CDR3, the DNA is TGCGCCAGCAGCTCTCAGGGGGTAGGAAACACCATATATTTT. Protein sequence: CASSSQGVGNTIYF.

The genes are TRBV7-9 and TRBJ2-1, with D possibly being TRBD1 or TRBD2 (5 bases each). The V and J ends lost 0 bases and 9 bases respectively, with 18 bases between them. This CDR3 has 16 residues. Germline assignment: CDR1 SEHNR and CDR2 FQNEAQ (reference sequence). CDR3 amino acids: CASSLAPRGSQGEQFF. The CDR3 coding sequence is TGTGCCAGCAGCTTAGCCCCCCGGGGAAGTCAGGGTGAGCAGTTCTTC. The whole variable domain, filled in from reference TRBV7-9 and TRBJ2-1, reads DTGVSQNPRHKITKRGQNVTFRCDPISEHNRLYWYRQTLGQGPEFLTYFQNEAQLEKSRLLSDRFSAERPKGSFSTLEIQRTEQGDSAMYLCASSLAPRGSQGEQFFGPGTRLTVL.

This chain connects TRBV5-1 to TRBJ2-5; D is unresolved. CDR3 length: 11 amino acids. Germline values: CDR1 SGHRS, CDR2 YFSETQ. Trimming cost V 4 bases and J 5 bases, with 6 bases left between them. In nucleotides, the CDR3 is TGCGCCAGCAGCGAGACGGAGACCCAGTACTTC. It is translated as CASSETETQYF.

The gene calls are TRBV27 and TRBJ2-1, with 11 bases aligning to TRBD2. There are 16 residues in the CDR3. The germline gives CDR1 MNHEY, CDR2 SMNVEV (reference sequence). V gave up 5 bases and J gave up 8 bases; unmatched junction bases: 11. In nucleotides, the CDR3 is TGTGCCAGCAGTGTAATAGCGGGAGGGCCTTGGTATGAGCAGTTCTTC. Its translation is CASSVIAGGPWYEQFF.

This chain links TRBV4-2 with TRBJ1-4; D is unresolved. Germline V CDR1 and CDR2: LGHNA, YNFKEQ. There are 16 residues in the CDR3. V was cut by 0 bases and J by 0 bases, with 8 bases left in between. Here the CDR3 DNA reads TGTGCCAGCAGCCAAGAGGTGGACGCAACTAATGAAAAACTGTTTTTT. It yields the protein CASSQEVDATNEKLFF.